The rows below give T cell receptor beta chains drawn from one sample of a study of blood T cell repertoires in COVID-19. Measured with immunoSEQ multiplex PCR; TCRdb has only the in-frame clones, and not every one. Of 200,000 to 300,000 clones in the sample, around 90% were seen once. The specimen was peripheral blood. The receptors come from a woman in her 30s with acute or convalescent COVID-19. The CDR3 runs from the conserved cysteine through the conserved F or W. The D gene is left open where the match is weak. Some rows mark clone size as missing; the rest say once, few, many or name a class of expanded clone.

J: TRBJ2-5
size: few
D: -
V: TRBV6-5
CDR3: CASSTGEDVGTQYF
DNA: TGTGCCAGCAGTACGGGGGAGGACGTTGGGACCCAGTACTTC

J: TRBJ2-7
size: -
D: -
V: TRBV19
CDR3: CASSPSVGSYEQYF
DNA: TGTGCCAGTAGTCCTAGCGTAGGCTCCTACGAGCAGTACTTC

J: TRBJ2-4
size: -
D: -
V: TRBV7-2
CDR3: CASSFGPMRAGRGNIQYF
DNA: TGTGCCAGCAGCTTTGGACCTATGAGAGCGGGCCGGGGGAACATTCAGTACTTC

J: TRBJ2-7
size: -
D: TRBD2
V: TRBV4-1
CDR3: CASSHPGTSNEQYF
DNA: TGCGCCAGCAGCCACCCCGGGACTAGCAACGAGCAGTACTTC

J: TRBJ2-1
size: -
D: TRBD2
V: TRBV6-5
CDR3: CASNLAGARNEQFF
DNA: TGTGCCAGCAACCTAGCGGGAGCTCGGAATGAGCAGTTCTTC

J: TRBJ2-2
size: -
D: -
V: TRBV9
CDR3: CASSLGGTGELFF
DNA: TGTGCCAGCAGCTTAGGAGGCACCGGGGAGCTGTTTTTT

J: TRBJ2-1
size: -
D: TRBD2
V: TRBV3-1/TRBV3-2
CDR3: CASSQDLRRLAGEQFF
DNA: TGTGCCAGCAGCCAAGATCTTCGACGACTAGCCGGGGAGCAGTTCTTC

J: TRBJ2-3
size: -
D: TRBD2
V: TRBV7-3
CDR3: CASSRAGGSTDTQYF
DNA: TGTGCCAGCAGCCGAGCGGGAGGGTCCACAGATACGCAGTATTTT

J: TRBJ2-1
size: -
D: TRBD2
V: TRBV7-9
CDR3: CASSLLTGGPSRSYNEQFF
DNA: TGTGCCAGCAGCTTACTAACGGGAGGGCCAAGTCGTTCCTACAATGAGCAGTTCTTC

J: TRBJ2-7
size: -
D: TRBD2
V: TRBV10-3
CDR3: CAITGTSRLHEQYF
DNA: TGTGCCATCACCGGGACTAGTCGGTTGCACGAGCAGTACTTC

J: TRBJ2-3
size: -
D: TRBD2
V: TRBV4-3
CDR3: CASSHDLAGSTDTQYF
DNA: TGCGCCAGCAGCCATGATCTAGCGGGGAGCACAGATACGCAGTATTTT

J: TRBJ2-5
size: -
D: -
V: TRBV19
CDR3: CASSLDGEETQYF
DNA: TGTGCCAGTAGCCTAGACGGTGAAGAGACCCAGTACTTC

J: TRBJ1-4
size: once
D: -
V: TRBV6-4
CDR3: CASSDSRALVDATNEKLFF
DNA: TGTGCCAGCAGTGACTCCAGGGCGCTCGTCGATGCAACTAATGAAAAACTGTTTTTT

J: TRBJ2-7
size: -
D: -
V: TRBV7-3
CDR3: CASSKADEQYF
DNA: TGTGCCAGCAGTAAAGCGGACGAGCAGTACTTC

J: TRBJ1-1
size: -
D: -
V: TRBV27
CDR3: CASRLLNTVEAFF
DNA: TGTGCCAGCAGATTACTCAATACGGTTGAAGCTTTCTTT

J: TRBJ2-5
size: -
D: TRBD1
V: TRBV6-5
CDR3: CASSTRDSWETQYF
DNA: TGTGCCAGCAGTACCAGGGACAGTTGGGAGACCCAGTACTTC

J: TRBJ2-7
size: -
D: TRBD1
V: TRBV18
CDR3: CASSPQGQGAYEQYF
DNA: TGTGCCAGCTCACCACAGGGACAGGGGGCCTACGAGCAGTACTTC

J: TRBJ1-4
size: -
D: -
V: TRBV19
CDR3: CASSIIQEKLFF
DNA: TGTGCCAGTAGTATCATTCAGGAAAAACTGTTTTTT

J: TRBJ1-6
size: -
D: TRBD1
V: TRBV20-1
CDR3: CSASIGTGYNSPLHF
DNA: TGCAGTGCCAGTATAGGGACAGGGTATAATTCACCCCTCCACTTT

J: TRBJ1-5
size: -
D: -
V: TRBV29-1
CDR3: CSVGFSGGSNQPQHF
DNA: TGCAGCGTTGGTTTCAGCGGCGGGAGCAATCAGCCCCAGCATTTT

J: TRBJ2-7
size: -
D: -
V: TRBV4-1
CDR3: CASSQGQVGYEQYF
DNA: TGCGCCAGCAGCCAAGGTCAGGTCGGCTACGAGCAGTACTTC

J: TRBJ2-5
size: -
D: TRBD2
V: TRBV5-1
CDR3: CASSLDLGGETQYF
DNA: TGCGCCAGCAGCTTGGATCTGGGAGGGGAGACCCAGTACTTC

J: TRBJ2-1
size: -
D: -
V: TRBV27
CDR3: CASSTRQGYNEQFF
DNA: TGTGCCAGCAGTACACGACAAGGCTACAATGAGCAGTTCTTC

J: TRBJ2-7
size: -
D: TRBD2
V: TRBV3-1/TRBV3-2
CDR3: CASSQGTSGRPEQYF
DNA: TGTGCCAGCAGCCAAGGGACTAGCGGGAGGCCCGAGCAGTACTTC

J: TRBJ2-1
size: -
D: TRBD2
V: TRBV14
CDR3: CASSQLTSRNNEQFF
DNA: TGTGCCAGCAGCCAATTGACTAGCCGGAACAATGAGCAGTTCTTC

J: TRBJ1-3
size: once
D: -
V: TRBV21-1
CDR3: CASSKRQPGPRNTIYF
DNA: TGTGCCAGCAGCAAACGTCAGCCTGGTCCTAGGAACACCATATATTTT

J: TRBJ1-5
size: -
D: TRBD1
V: TRBV6-2/TRBV6-3
CDR3: CASSYVGQGNQPQHF
DNA: TGTGCCAGCAGTTACGTGGGACAGGGGAATCAGCCCCAGCATTTT

J: TRBJ2-7
size: -
D: -
V: TRBV7-6
CDR3: CASSLSGGILSYEQYF
DNA: TGTGCCAGCAGCTTAAGCGGCGGGATCCTCTCCTACGAGCAGTACTTC

J: TRBJ2-7
size: -
D: TRBD1
V: TRBV6-5
CDR3: CASSSGTGAAYEQYF
DNA: TGTGCCAGCAGTTCCGGGACAGGGGCGGCCTACGAGCAGTACTTC

J: TRBJ2-1
size: -
D: TRBD2
V: TRBV11-2
CDR3: CASSGTSGWESSYNEQFF
DNA: TGTGCCAGCAGCGGGACTAGCGGGTGGGAAAGCTCCTACAATGAGCAGTTCTTC

J: TRBJ1-1
size: few
D: TRBD1
V: TRBV30
CDR3: CACWDRLNTEAFF
DNA: TGTGCCTGTTGGGACAGATTGAACACTGAAGCTTTCTTT

J: TRBJ2-1
size: -
D: TRBD2
V: TRBV30
CDR3: CAVNGASGPLNEQFF
DNA: TGTGCCGTGAACGGGGCTAGCGGCCCCCTCAATGAGCAGTTCTTC

J: TRBJ1-6
size: -
D: -
V: TRBV12-3/TRBV12-4
CDR3: CASSLGGWSPLHF
DNA: TGTGCCAGCAGTTTGGGGGGTTGGTCACCCCTCCACTTT

J: TRBJ2-3
size: -
D: TRBD2
V: TRBV19
CDR3: CASSGTSGRGGTDTQYF
DNA: TGTGCCAGTTCCGGGACTAGCGGGAGGGGGGGCACAGATACGCAGTATTTT

J: TRBJ2-7
size: -
D: -
V: TRBV29-1
CDR3: CSTETGYEQYF
DNA: TGCAGCACGGAGACAGGTTACGAGCAGTACTTC

J: TRBJ1-4
size: few
D: -
V: TRBV5-1
CDR3: CASSLVSATNEKLFF
DNA: TGCGCCAGCAGCTTGGTTTCGGCAACTAATGAAAAACTGTTTTTT

J: TRBJ1-1
size: -
D: -
V: TRBV7-2
CDR3: CASSLYRLNTEAFF
DNA: TGTGCCAGCAGCTTGTACAGATTGAACACTGAAGCTTTCTTT

J: TRBJ2-5
size: -
D: -
V: TRBV6-2/TRBV6-3
CDR3: CASSSGASRKNQRRETQYF
DNA: TGTGCCAGCAGCTCAGGGGCCTCGCGTAAGAATCAGCGTAGGGAGACCCAGTACTTC

J: TRBJ2-7
size: -
D: -
V: TRBV30
CDR3: CAWSPAYEQYF
DNA: TGTGCCTGGAGTCCGGCCTACGAGCAGTACTTC

J: TRBJ1-3
size: -
D: -
V: TRBV6-1
CDR3: CASSEPRDTRSGNTIYF
DNA: TGTGCCAGCAGTGAACCAAGGGACACTCGCTCTGGAAACACCATATATTTT

J: TRBJ1-6
size: once
D: TRBD1
V: TRBV27
CDR3: CASSLSIQGKRSPLHF
DNA: TGTGCCAGCAGTTTATCGATACAGGGGAAAAGATCACCCCTCCACTTT

J: TRBJ1-2
size: -
D: -
V: TRBV11-3
CDR3: CASSLDGDRHF
DNA: TGTGCCAGCAGCTTAGATGGAGACAGGCACTTC

J: TRBJ2-2
size: few
D: TRBD2
V: TRBV3-1/TRBV3-2
CDR3: CASSQVAGAGELFF
DNA: TGTGCCAGCAGCCAAGTAGCGGGAGCCGGGGAGCTGTTTTTT

J: TRBJ2-3
size: -
D: -
V: TRBV12-3/TRBV12-4
CDR3: CASSLYQGMQYF
DNA: TGTGCCAGCAGTTTATACCAGGGAATGCAGTATTTT

J: TRBJ2-7
size: -
D: TRBD1
V: TRBV10-3
CDR3: CAIRGGQGHYSSYEQYF
DNA: TGTGCCATCAGGGGGGGACAGGGGCACTATTCCTCCTACGAGCAGTACTTC

J: TRBJ1-5
size: -
D: -
V: TRBV3-1/TRBV3-2
CDR3: CASSQGAAGVDQPQHF
DNA: TGTGCCAGCAGCCAAGGTGCAGCGGGGGTCGATCAGCCCCAGCATTTT

J: TRBJ1-6
size: -
D: -
V: TRBV25-1
CDR3: CASSEASAPLHF
DNA: TGTGCCAGCAGTGAAGCGAGTGCACCCCTCCACTTT

J: TRBJ2-1
size: -
D: TRBD2
V: TRBV9
CDR3: CASSRSGRADNEQFF
DNA: TGTGCCAGCAGCCGGAGCGGGAGGGCTGACAATGAGCAGTTCTTC

J: TRBJ2-7
size: once
D: TRBD1
V: TRBV19
CDR3: CASSFGQASDEQYF
DNA: TGTGCCAGTAGTTTCGGACAGGCGTCTGACGAGCAGTACTTC

J: TRBJ2-3
size: -
D: TRBD2
V: TRBV7-6
CDR3: CASSLALAGGGDTQYF
DNA: TGTGCCAGCAGCTTAGCGCTAGCGGGTGGGGGAGATACGCAGTATTTT

J: TRBJ2-1
size: -
D: -
V: TRBV5-6
CDR3: CASSRLGSSYNEQFF
DNA: TGTGCCAGCAGCCGGTTGGGGAGCTCCTACAATGAGCAGTTCTTC

J: TRBJ1-5
size: -
D: TRBD1
V: TRBV6-4
CDR3: CASSRDRASNQPQHF
DNA: TGTGCCAGCAGCAGAGACAGGGCCTCAAATCAGCCCCAGCATTTT

J: TRBJ2-1
size: -
D: -
V: TRBV27
CDR3: CASSFSRREQFF
DNA: TGTGCCAGCAGTTTCTCGCGGAGGGAGCAGTTCTTC

J: TRBJ1-1
size: -
D: TRBD1
V: TRBV6-2/TRBV6-3
CDR3: CASSYLRDRGEAFF
DNA: TGTGCCAGCAGTTACCTCCGGGACAGGGGAGAAGCTTTCTTT

J: TRBJ2-5
size: -
D: -
V: TRBV30
CDR3: CAWSVNPETQYF
DNA: TGTGCCTGGAGTGTAAATCCGGAGACCCAGTACTTC

J: TRBJ2-1
size: few
D: TRBD2
V: TRBV29-1
CDR3: CSVPLGSGIDNEQFF
DNA: TGCAGCGTGCCCTTAGGGAGCGGGATAGACAATGAGCAGTTCTTC

J: TRBJ2-7
size: -
D: TRBD2
V: TRBV12-5
CDR3: CASGQPGLVHEQYF
DNA: TGTGCTAGTGGCCAGCCGGGACTAGTCCACGAGCAGTACTTC